The clone carrying this T cell receptor (beta chain) was counted ten times or more. The source material, RNA transcripts, was used to amplify TCR beta CDR3 regions. First-round RT-PCR with HTBI primers amplified the TCR CDR3 region. TCRdb ran MiXCR on the multiplex PCR reads and lists one entry per CDR3 protein. The data contain over 350,000 distinct CDR3 sequences, around 15% of them singletons. The data were obtained in a study of T cells in Graves' hyperthyroidism and ophthalmopathy. The germline gives CDR1 MDHEN, CDR2 SYDVKM. J gave up 3 bases and V 3 bases, and 4 bases lay outside the gene matches. The CDR3 length is 15 residues.

V is TRBV28 and J is TRBJ2-3; 9 nucleotides line up with TRBD2. Source material: blood. This receptor was obtained from a man aged 45-65 years with Graves' ophthalmopathy. CDR3 sequence: CASSFGAGGTDTQYF. The CDR3 nucleotides read TGTGCCAGCAGTTTCGGTGCGGGAGGGACAGATACGCAGTATTTT.